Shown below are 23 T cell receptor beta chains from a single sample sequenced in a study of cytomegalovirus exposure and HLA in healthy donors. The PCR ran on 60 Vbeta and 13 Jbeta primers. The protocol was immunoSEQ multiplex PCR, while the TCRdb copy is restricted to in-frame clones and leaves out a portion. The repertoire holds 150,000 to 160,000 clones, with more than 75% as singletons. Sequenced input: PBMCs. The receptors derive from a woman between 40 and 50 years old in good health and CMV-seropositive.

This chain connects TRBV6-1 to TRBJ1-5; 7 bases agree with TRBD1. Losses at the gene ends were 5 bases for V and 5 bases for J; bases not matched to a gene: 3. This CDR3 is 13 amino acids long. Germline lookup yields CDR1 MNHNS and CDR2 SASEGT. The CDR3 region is CASSSQGHQPQHF. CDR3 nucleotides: TGTGCCAGCAGTTCACAGGGGCATCAGCCCCAGCATTTT.

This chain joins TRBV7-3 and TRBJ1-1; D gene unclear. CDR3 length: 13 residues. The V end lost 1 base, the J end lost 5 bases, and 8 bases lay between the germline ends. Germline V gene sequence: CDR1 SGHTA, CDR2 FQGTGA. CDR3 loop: CASSLKGGTEAFF. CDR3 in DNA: TGTGCCAGCAGCTTAAAGGGAGGTACTGAAGCTTTCTTT.

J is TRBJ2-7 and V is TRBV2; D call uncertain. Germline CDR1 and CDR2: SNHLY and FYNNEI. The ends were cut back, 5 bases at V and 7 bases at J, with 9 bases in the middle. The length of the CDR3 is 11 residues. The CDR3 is CASSRSREQYF. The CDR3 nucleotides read TGTGCCAGCAGTCGATCGAGGGAGCAGTACTTC. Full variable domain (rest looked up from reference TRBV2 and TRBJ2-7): EPEVTQTPSHQVTQMGQEVILRCVPISNHLYFYWYRQILGQKVEFLVSFYNNEISEKSEIFDDQFSVERPDGSNFTLKIRSTKLEDSAMYFCASSRSREQYFGPGTRLTVT.

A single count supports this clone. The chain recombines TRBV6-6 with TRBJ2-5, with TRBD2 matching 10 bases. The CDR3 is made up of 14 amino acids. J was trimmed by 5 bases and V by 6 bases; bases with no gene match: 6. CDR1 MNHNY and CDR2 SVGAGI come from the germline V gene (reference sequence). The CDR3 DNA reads TGTGCCAGCAGGCGAGCGGGAGGGGCCGAGACCCAGTACTTC. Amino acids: CASRRAGGAETQYF.

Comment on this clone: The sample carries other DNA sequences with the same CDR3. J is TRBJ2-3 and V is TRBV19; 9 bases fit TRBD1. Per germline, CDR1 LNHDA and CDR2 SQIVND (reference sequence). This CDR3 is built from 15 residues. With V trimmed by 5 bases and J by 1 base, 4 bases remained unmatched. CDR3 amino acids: CASSRDREGTDTQYF. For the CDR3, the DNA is TGTGCCAGTAGTCGGGACAGGGAGGGCACAGATACGCAGTATTTT.

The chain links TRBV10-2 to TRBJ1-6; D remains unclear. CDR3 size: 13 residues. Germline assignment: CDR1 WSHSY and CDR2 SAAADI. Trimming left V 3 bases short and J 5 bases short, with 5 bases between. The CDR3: CASSEQNNSPLHF. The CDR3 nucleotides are TGCGCCAGCAGTGAACAGAATAATTCACCCCTCCACTTT.

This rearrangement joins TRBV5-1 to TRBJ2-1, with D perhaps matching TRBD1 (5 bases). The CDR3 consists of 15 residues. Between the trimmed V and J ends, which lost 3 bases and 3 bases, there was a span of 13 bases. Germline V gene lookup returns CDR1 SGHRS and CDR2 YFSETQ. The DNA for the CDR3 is TGCGCCAGCAGCTCGGACAAGGCTATCTACAATGAGCAGTTCTTC. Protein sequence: CASSSDKAIYNEQFF.

CDR3 sequence (DNA): TGCGCCAGCCTTGCTCCGGGACAGGGGCTGAATTCACCCCTCCACTTT. Protein sequence: CASLAPGQGLNSPLHF. The rearrangement uses TRBV10-2 and TRBJ1-6; 10 bases match TRBD1. This CDR3 is 16 amino acids long. Germline V gene sequence: CDR1 WSHSY, CDR2 SAAADI. V lost 8 bases to trimming and J lost 7 bases; unmatched junction nucleotides: 11.

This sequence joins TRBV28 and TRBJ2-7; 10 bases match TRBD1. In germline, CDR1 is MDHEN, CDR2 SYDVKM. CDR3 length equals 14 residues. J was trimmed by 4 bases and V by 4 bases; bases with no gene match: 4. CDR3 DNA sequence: TGTGCCAGCAGTTCGACAGGGGGCACGTACGAGCAGTACTTC. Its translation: CASSSTGGTYEQYF.

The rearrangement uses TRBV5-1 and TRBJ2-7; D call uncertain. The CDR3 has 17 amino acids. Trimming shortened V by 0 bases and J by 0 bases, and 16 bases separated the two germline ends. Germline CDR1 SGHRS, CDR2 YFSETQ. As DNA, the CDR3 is TGCGCCAGCAGCTTGGCCGGAGTCCATCCAAGCTCCTACGAGCAGTACTTC. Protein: CASSLAGVHPSSYEQYF.

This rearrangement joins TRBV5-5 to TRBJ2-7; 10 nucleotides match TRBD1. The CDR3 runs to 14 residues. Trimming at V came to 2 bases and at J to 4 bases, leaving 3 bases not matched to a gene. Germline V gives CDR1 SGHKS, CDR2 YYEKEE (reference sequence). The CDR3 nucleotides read TGTGCCAGCAGCTTTCGGACAGGGGGGTACGAGCAGTACTTC. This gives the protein CASSFRTGGYEQYF.

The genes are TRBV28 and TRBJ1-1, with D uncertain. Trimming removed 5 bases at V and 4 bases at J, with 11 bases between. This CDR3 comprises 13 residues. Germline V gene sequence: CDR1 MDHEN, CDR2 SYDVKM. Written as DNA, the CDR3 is TGTGCCAGCAGTCCCGCGGGCATCACTGAAGCTTTCTTT. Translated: CASSPAGITEAFF.

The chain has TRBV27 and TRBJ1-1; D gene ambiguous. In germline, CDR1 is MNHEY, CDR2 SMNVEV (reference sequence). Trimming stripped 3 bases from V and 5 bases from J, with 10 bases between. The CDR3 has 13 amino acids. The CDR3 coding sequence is TGTGCCAGCAGTTTCCGGGTTACGACTGAAGCTTTCTTT. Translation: CASSFRVTTEAFF.

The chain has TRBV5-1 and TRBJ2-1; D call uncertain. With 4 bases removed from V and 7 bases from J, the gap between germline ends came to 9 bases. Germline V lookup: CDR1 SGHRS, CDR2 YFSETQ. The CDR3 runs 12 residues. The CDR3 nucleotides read TGCGCCAGCAGCCGCAGTGTGAATGAGCAGTTCTTC. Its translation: CASSRSVNEQFF.

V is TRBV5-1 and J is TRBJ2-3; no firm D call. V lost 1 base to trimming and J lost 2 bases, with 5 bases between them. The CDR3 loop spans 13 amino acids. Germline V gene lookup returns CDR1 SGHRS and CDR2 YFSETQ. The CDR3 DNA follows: TGCGCCAGCAGCTTGACAGTCACAGATACGCAGTATTTT. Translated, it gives CASSLTVTDTQYF.

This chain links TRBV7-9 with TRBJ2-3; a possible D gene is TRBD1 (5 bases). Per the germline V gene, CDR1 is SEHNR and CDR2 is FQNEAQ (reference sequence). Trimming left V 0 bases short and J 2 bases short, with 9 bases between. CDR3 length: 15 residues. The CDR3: CASSLADRTTDTQYF. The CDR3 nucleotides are TGTGCCAGCAGCTTAGCAGACAGAACCACAGATACGCAGTATTTT.

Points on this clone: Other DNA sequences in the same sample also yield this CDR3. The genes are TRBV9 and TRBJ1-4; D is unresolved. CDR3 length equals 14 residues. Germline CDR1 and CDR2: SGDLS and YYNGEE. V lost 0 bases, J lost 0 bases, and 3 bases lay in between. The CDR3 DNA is TGTGCCAGCAGCGTAGACACAACTAATGAAAAACTGTTTTTT. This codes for CASSVDTTNEKLFF.

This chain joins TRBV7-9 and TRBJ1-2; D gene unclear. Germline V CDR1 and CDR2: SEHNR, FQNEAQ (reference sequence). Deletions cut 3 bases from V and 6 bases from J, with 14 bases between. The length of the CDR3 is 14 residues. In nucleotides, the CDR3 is TGTGCCAGCAGCTTCGTAGCCCAAGCGGATGGCTACACCTTC. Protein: CASSFVAQADGYTF.

DNA for the CDR3: TGTGCCAGCGGGACAGCGGGCTACGAGCAGTACTTC. Translated, it gives CASGTAGYEQYF. This chain joins TRBV19 and TRBJ2-7; D is possibly TRBD1 (7 bases). Per the germline V gene, CDR1 is LNHDA and CDR2 is SQIVND (reference sequence). V gave up 9 bases and J gave up 3 bases, with 12 bases separating them. There are 12 residues in the CDR3.

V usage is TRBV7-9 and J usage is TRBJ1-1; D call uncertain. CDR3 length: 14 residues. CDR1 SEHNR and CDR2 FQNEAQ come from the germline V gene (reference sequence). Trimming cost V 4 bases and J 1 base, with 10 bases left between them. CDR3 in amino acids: CASSYPGGNTEAFF. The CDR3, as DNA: TGTGCCAGCAGCTACCCGGGAGGGAACACTGAAGCTTTCTTT.

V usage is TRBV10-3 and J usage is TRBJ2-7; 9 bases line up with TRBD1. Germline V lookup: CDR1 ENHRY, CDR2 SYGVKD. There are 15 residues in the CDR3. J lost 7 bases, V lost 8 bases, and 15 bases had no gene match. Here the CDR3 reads CAISSPETGGWEQYF. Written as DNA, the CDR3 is TGTGCCATCTCCTCCCCCGAGACAGGGGGGTGGGAGCAGTACTTC.

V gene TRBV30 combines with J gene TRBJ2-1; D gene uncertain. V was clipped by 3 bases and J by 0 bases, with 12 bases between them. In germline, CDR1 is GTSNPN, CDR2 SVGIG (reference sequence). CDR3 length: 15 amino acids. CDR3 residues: CAWRSSMSSYNEQFF. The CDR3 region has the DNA TGTGCCTGGAGAAGTTCTATGAGCTCCTACAATGAGCAGTTCTTC.

The CDR3 sequence: CASSPQQKLNTEAFF. Written as DNA, the CDR3 is TGTGCCAGCAGCCCTCAACAGAAGTTGAACACTGAAGCTTTCTTT. The V gene is TRBV9, the J gene TRBJ1-1; D is uncertain. With 4 bases removed from V and 0 bases from J, the gap between germline ends came to 13 bases. Per the germline V gene, CDR1 is SGDLS and CDR2 is YYNGEE. This CDR3 region has 15 residues.